A single sample is the source of the 21 T cell receptor beta chains below, sequenced in a study of technical replicates of blood from a handful of donors. Some clones are missing from TCRdb's copy, which holds only in-frame ones; the method was immunoSEQ multiplex PCR. In the table there are some 71,000 clones, roughly 97% of which are singletons. The sample taken for sequencing was T cells isolated from PBMCs. These receptors all stem from a human donor in good health.

This sequence joins TRBV6-5 and TRBJ1-1, with D maybe TRBD1 (6 bases). The CDR3 runs to 13 residues. CDR1 and CDR2 from the germline V gene are MNHEY and SVGAGI. Trimming removed 7 bases from V and 3 bases from J, with 12 bases in between. CDR3 in amino acids: CASTKEGDTEAFF. In DNA, the CDR3 is TGTGCCAGCACCAAAGAGGGGGACACTGAAGCTTTCTTT.

This clone has only one observation. This chain connects TRBV5-4 to TRBJ1-5; D unresolved. Trimming took off 2 bases at V and 5 bases at J, with 5 bases between the two ends. Germline V gene lookup returns CDR1 SGHNT and CDR2 YYREEE (reference sequence). The CDR3 covers 12 residues. The CDR3 nucleotides are TGTGCCAGCAGCTTAGGAGATCAGCCCCAGCATTTT. This gives the protein CASSLGDQPQHF.

The chain is built from TRBV4-1 and TRBJ2-5; 15 positions agree with TRBD2. The CDR3 is made up of 17 amino acids. Germline V gives CDR1 MGHRA, CDR2 YSYEKL. The junction had 8 bases not matched to a gene; V was cut back by 4 bases and J by 5 bases. CDR3 sequence: CASSPRTSGRARETQYF. The CDR3 bases are TGCGCCAGCAGCCCCAGGACTAGCGGGAGGGCCCGGGAGACCCAGTACTTC.

The chain is built from TRBV19 and TRBJ1-3; the D gene is possibly TRBD1 (6 bases). Germline lookup yields CDR1 LNHDA and CDR2 SQIVND (reference sequence). CDR3 length: 10 amino acids. Trimming cost V 9 bases and J 12 bases, with 12 bases left between them. Here the CDR3 DNA reads TGTGCCAGCGGGACAACAATCATATATTTT. Protein sequence: CASGTTIIYF.

The chain joins TRBV4-2 to TRBJ2-1; D uncertain. Germline CDR1 reads LGHNA; CDR2 reads YNFKEQ. The CDR3 length is 15 residues. V lost 5 bases and J 1 base, leaving 12 bases between the germline ends. CDR3 nucleotides: TGTGCCAGCAGCTTAAGGAGTAGGTCCTACAATGAGCAGTTCTTC. Protein: CASSLRSRSYNEQFF.

The V gene is TRBV5-1, the J gene TRBJ2-7, with 10 positions matching TRBD1. Looked up from germline, CDR1 is SGHRS and CDR2 is YFSETQ. There are 15 residues in the CDR3. V was clipped by 5 bases and J by 2 bases; unmatched bases: 7. The CDR3: CASRGKTGGTYEQYF. CDR3 bases: TGCGCCAGCAGGGGAAAGACAGGGGGCACCTACGAGCAGTACTTC.

This chain uses TRBV11-3 with TRBJ2-7; 12 positions agree with TRBD1. Germline V gene lookup returns CDR1 SGHNT and CDR2 YENEEA. V lost 1 base and J lost 3; bases outside the gene matches: 10. There are 18 residues in the CDR3. In DNA form, the CDR3 reads TGTGCCAGCAGCTTAGCCACACGGGGGACAGGGGGCTTCTACGAGCAGTACTTC. Protein product: CASSLATRGTGGFYEQYF.

This clone was recorded only once. The genes are TRBV30 and TRBJ2-1; the match to TRBD2 covers 8 bases. Germline CDR1 and CDR2: GTSNPN and SVGIG (reference sequence). The CDR3 contains 16 residues. The V and J ends lost 4 bases and 3 bases, in that order; junction bases with no gene match: 11. The CDR3 nucleotides read TGTGCCTGGATTTGGCGGGGGGCCCAATTCTACAATGAGCAGTTCTTC. This translates into CAWIWRGAQFYNEQFF.

The CDR3 DNA sequence: TGCAGCGTGCTAGGTTCGAACACCGGGGAGCTGTTTTTT. Translating gives CSVLGSNTGELFF. The chain is built from TRBV29-1 and TRBJ2-2; the D is unclear. From germline, CDR1 is SQVTM and CDR2 ANQGSEA. V gave up 6 bases and J gave up 0 bases, with 8 bases separating them. This CDR3 comprises 13 residues.

Turning to this clone: Its ends do not fully match the called genes, so a read error is possible. The chain is built from TRBV6-5 and TRBJ2-2; 7 bases map to TRBD2. Germline CDR1 and CDR2: MNHEY and SVGAGI. This CDR3 contains 15 residues. The CDR3 nucleotides are TGTGCCAGCAGTGACTCGGGGGGTGACACCGGGGAGCTGTTTTTT. It translates to CASSDSGGDTGELFF.

The chain has TRBV2 and TRBJ2-5; TRBD1 aligns across 10 bases. CDR3 size: 15 residues. V shed 6 bases and J 5 bases; nucleotides not matched to a gene: 9. Germline V gene data show CDR1 as SNHLY and CDR2 as FYNNEI. As DNA, the CDR3 is TGTGCCAGCAGCAACGCCCGGGACAGGGGTGAGACCCAGTACTTC. Its translation is CASSNARDRGETQYF. The variable domain in full, with the rest retrieved from reference TRBV2 and TRBJ2-5, is EPEVTQTPSHQVTQMGQEVILRCVPISNHLYFYWYRQILGQKVEFLVSFYNNEISEKSEIFDDQFSVERPDGSNFTLKIRSTKLEDSAMYFCASSNARDRGETQYFGPGTRLLVL.

The chain joins TRBV30 to TRBJ1-5; unclear D gene. CDR3 length: 13 amino acids. Per the germline V gene, CDR1 is GTSNPN and CDR2 is SVGIG (reference sequence). Trimming took 0 bases from V and 4 from J, leaving 7 bases between them. The CDR3 bases are TGTGCCTGGAGTGTAAATAGAAATCAGCCCCAGCATTTT. Protein product: CAWSVNRNQPQHF.

V usage is TRBV9 and J usage is TRBJ1-2, with TRBD1 identical over 10 bases. Looked up from germline, CDR1 is SGDLS and CDR2 is YYNGEE. Losses at the gene ends were 3 bases for V and 2 bases for J; bases not matched to a gene: 4. This CDR3 has 15 residues. This CDR3 is CASSALDRGNYGYTF. In DNA, the CDR3 is TGTGCCAGCAGCGCCTTGGACAGGGGGAACTATGGCTACACCTTC.

V and J are TRBV12-5 and TRBJ1-6; possibly TRBD1 for D (6 bases). The CDR3 consists of 16 residues. Germline V gene sequence: CDR1 LGHNT, CDR2 FRNRAP. V was trimmed by 2 bases and J by 6 bases, leaving 14 bases between them. This CDR3 reads CASGLWGWGLNSPLHF. CDR3 nucleotides: TGTGCTAGTGGTTTGTGGGGGTGGGGGCTTAATTCACCCCTCCACTTT.

The chain is built from TRBV5-4 and TRBJ2-1; tentatively, D is TRBD2 (5 bases). Germline V gene lookup returns CDR1 SGHNT and CDR2 YYREEE (reference sequence). V lost 9 bases to trimming and J lost 8 bases, with 27 bases between them. The CDR3 is 16 residues long. The CDR3 DNA reads TGTGCCAACCCAGCTAGCCAGACCACATTTTTGGATGAGCAGTTCTTC. Translating gives CANPASQTTFLDEQFF.

The chain joins TRBV20-1 to TRBJ1-4, with TRBD1 as a possible D gene (6 bases). The CDR3 consists of 11 residues. V lost 1 base and J 13 bases, leaving 10 bases between the germline ends. Germline assignment: CDR1 DFQATT and CDR2 SNEGSKA (reference sequence). CDR3 sequence reads: CSARVQGRLFF. CDR3 sequence (DNA): TGCAGTGCTAGAGTCCAGGGGAGACTGTTTTTT.

V is TRBV2 and J is TRBJ2-4, with 9 bases that match TRBD1. V lost 6 bases, J lost 9 bases, and 6 bases stayed unmatched. Germline loops: CDR1 SNHLY, CDR2 FYNNEI. The length of the CDR3 is 13 residues. CDR3 DNA: TGTGCCAGCAGCGGGACAGGGACGGCCATTCAGTACTTC. Protein: CASSGTGTAIQYF.

The rearrangement uses TRBV6-1 and TRBJ2-3; 10 nucleotides agree with TRBD2. The CDR3 has 17 residues. V lost 2 bases, J lost 6 bases, and 11 bases stayed unmatched. Per germline, CDR1 MNHNS and CDR2 SASEGT. The chain's CDR3 is CASSENLGAGGTDTQYF. Here the CDR3 DNA reads TGTGCCAGCAGTGAAAACCTGGGAGCGGGGGGGACCGATACGCAGTATTTT.

V is TRBV7-9 and J is TRBJ1-5; weak D call: TRBD1 (6 bases). This CDR3 contains 17 residues. Looked up from germline, CDR1 is SEHNR and CDR2 is FQNEAQ (reference sequence). The V gene lost 4 bases and the J gene lost 0 bases, with 16 bases spanning the gap. The CDR3 coding sequence is TGTGCCAGCAGCTCCCCGGGGACACTGTATAGCAATCAGCCCCAGCATTTT. Amino acids: CASSSPGTLYSNQPQHF.

The chain uses TRBV5-1 and TRBJ2-1; 12 positions agree with TRBD1. CDR1 is SGHRS and CDR2 is YFSETQ in the germline V gene. The CDR3 is 15 residues long. V gave up 0 bases and J gave up 12 bases; unmatched junction bases: 7. CDR3 in amino acids: CASSLAGTGGKVQFF. CDR3 nucleotide sequence: TGCGCCAGCAGCTTGGCAGGGACAGGGGGCAAGGTGCAGTTCTTC.

The chain joins TRBV5-1 to TRBJ2-1; 8 nucleotides agree with TRBD2. Germline V gene sequence: CDR1 SGHRS, CDR2 YFSETQ. J was trimmed by 0 bases and V by 3 bases; bases with no gene match: 14. The CDR3 contains 19 residues. CDR3 bases: TGCGCCAGCAGCTGGGGAGGACTAGCCACCGGCAGCTCCTACAATGAGCAGTTCTTC. It translates to CASSWGGLATGSSYNEQFF.